The next 26 T cell receptor beta chains were all read from a single sample in a study of control samples from healthy donors and cancer patients. Sequenced by immunoSEQ multiplex PCR; TCRdb stores in-frame clones only, minus some. Here the sample spans 150,000 to 200,000 clones, roughly 94% being singletons. The material sequenced was PBMCs. The receptors shown here come from a man in his 60s with colorectal cancer.

CDR3: CSASGGGDRVYEQYF. The CDR3 bases are TGCAGTGCCAGTGGAGGGGGGGACAGGGTCTACGAGCAGTACTTC. This rearrangement joins TRBV20-1 to TRBJ2-7, with 9 bases fitting TRBD1. Trimming removed 6 bases from V and 3 bases from J; junction bases left unmatched: 12. The CDR3 loop spans 15 amino acids. The germline V gene encodes CDR1 DFQATT and CDR2 SNEGSKA (reference sequence).

V and J are TRBV23-1 and TRBJ1-1; TRBD1 agrees at 7 bases. TRBV23-1 is sorted into the ORF group, with uncertain function. The J segment lost 6 bases and the V segment lost 0 bases, leaving 4 bases of the junction unmatched. The CDR3 totals 14 residues. CDR3 sequence (DNA): TGCGCCAGCAGTCAATCGGACAGGAGCGCTGAAGCTTTCTTT. Translation: CASSQSDRSAEAFF.

Concerning this clone itself: Additional DNA sequences in this sample encode the identical CDR3. CDR3 bases: TGTGCCAGCAGCCCCCGTGGTAGCACTGAAGCTTTCTTT. Encoded protein: CASSPRGSTEAFF. The chain is built from TRBV3-1 (or the pseudogene TRBV3-2) and TRBJ1-1; no definite D call. This CDR3 is 13 amino acids long. V lost 4 bases and J lost 4, with 10 bases in between. The germline V gene has CDR1 LGHDT and CDR2 YNNKEL (reference sequence).

V gene TRBV9 combines with J gene TRBJ1-2; D perhaps matches TRBD1 (5 bases). Trimming stripped 3 bases from V and 2 bases from J, with 11 bases between. The CDR3 contains 14 residues. The germline CDR1 and CDR2 sequences are SGDLS and YYNGEE. CDR3 residues: CASSGTTPNYGYTF. DNA of the CDR3: TGTGCCAGCAGCGGGACAACACCAAACTATGGCTACACCTTC.

J is TRBJ1-1 and V is TRBV29-1; tentative D call: TRBD1 (5 bases). V was clipped by 4 bases and J by 0 bases, with 9 bases between them. The germline gives CDR1 SQVTM, CDR2 ANQGSEA. The CDR3 extends over 13 amino acids. CDR3: CSVVADMNTEAFF. The CDR3 DNA sequence: TGCAGCGTTGTAGCGGACATGAACACTGAAGCTTTCTTT.

V is TRBV7-2 and J is TRBJ2-2, with D hard to call. The V gene lost 4 bases and the J gene lost 9 bases, with 9 bases spanning the gap. The CDR3 covers 12 residues. The germline V gene encodes CDR1 SGHTA and CDR2 FQGNSA. CDR3 nucleotides: TGTGCCAGCAGCTCCCTGGGGAGGGAGCTGTTTTTT. Its protein is CASSSLGRELFF.

The rearrangement links TRBV5-1 to TRBJ2-5, with 7 bases matching TRBD1. With V trimmed by 3 bases and J by 5 bases, 10 bases remained unmatched. This CDR3 has 15 residues. In germline, CDR1 is SGHRS, CDR2 YFSETQ. The CDR3 spells CASSSGTGVPETQYF. The CDR3 DNA is TGCGCCAGCAGCTCGGGAACAGGGGTTCCGGAGACCCAGTACTTC.

J is TRBJ2-7 and V is TRBV27; D is ambiguous. The germline gives CDR1 MNHEY, CDR2 SMNVEV (reference sequence). The CDR3 loop spans 14 amino acids. V lost 6 bases and J 0 bases, leaving 12 bases between the germline ends. For the CDR3, the DNA is TGTGCCAGCAGACAACGGACGGACTCCTACGAGCAGTACTTC. As protein: CASRQRTDSYEQYF.

This chain links TRBV4-2 with TRBJ1-6, with 7 nucleotides matching TRBD1. V lost 3 bases, J lost 4 bases, and 3 bases stayed unmatched. The CDR3 contains 15 residues. CDR1 and CDR2 from the germline V gene are LGHNA and YNFKEQ. CDR3 nucleotides: TGTGCCAGCAGCCAGCCGGGACAGTATAATTCACCCCTCCACTTT. Protein sequence: CASSQPGQYNSPLHF.

The rearrangement links TRBV5-1 to TRBJ2-5, with TRBD1 as a possible D gene (6 bases). The germline gives CDR1 SGHRS, CDR2 YFSETQ. The V gene lost 0 bases and the J gene lost 1 base, with 19 bases spanning the gap. The CDR3 is 18 residues long. Here the CDR3 reads CASSLGRMGARGQETQYF. The CDR3 DNA reads TGCGCCAGCAGCTTGGGCAGGATGGGGGCCCGGGGCCAAGAGACCCAGTACTTC.

The chain uses TRBV6-5 and TRBJ2-7, with 12 bases lining up with TRBD2. The ends lost 7 bases at V and 0 bases at J; junction bases unmatched: 4. The CDR3 runs to 15 residues. The germline gives CDR1 MNHEY, CDR2 SVGAGI. CDR3 DNA: TGTGCCAGCACCCAACTAGCGGGGGGCTCCTACGAGCAGTACTTC. It translates to CASTQLAGGSYEQYF.

A single count supports this clone. This chain connects TRBV6-6 to TRBJ1-2, with a possible D match to TRBD1 (5 bases). This CDR3 comprises 12 residues. Trimming took 6 bases from V and 3 from J, leaving 8 bases between them. Germline lookup yields CDR1 MNHNY and CDR2 SVGAGI (reference sequence). The DNA for the CDR3 is TGTGCCAGCAGCCAGGGCCACTATGGCTACACCTTC. Amino acids: CASSQGHYGYTF.

The chain links TRBV19 to TRBJ1-6, with D unclear. The germline V gene encodes CDR1 LNHDA and CDR2 SQIVND (reference sequence). Trimming shortened V by 3 bases and J by 7 bases, and 10 bases separated the two germline ends. The CDR3 covers 14 residues. The CDR3 region is CASSIGPANSPLHF. The CDR3 nucleotides read TGTGCCAGTAGTATTGGCCCGGCGAATTCACCCCTCCACTTT.

The gene calls are TRBV5-6 and TRBJ2-1; D is possibly TRBD1 (6 bases). Per germline, CDR1 SGHDT and CDR2 YYEEEE. Trimming removed 0 bases from V and 6 bases from J, with 10 bases in between. This CDR3 has 14 amino acids. CDR3 bases: TGTGCCAGCAGCTTGGTCGGACAGTCCAATGAGCAGTTCTTC. This sequence encodes CASSLVGQSNEQFF.

This chain connects TRBV19 to TRBJ2-7, with TRBD2 matching 11 bases. Trimming took 3 bases from V and 3 from J; bases not matched to a gene: 10. Germline CDR1 is LNHDA and CDR2 is SQIVND (reference sequence). The CDR3 length is 17 residues. In nucleotides, the CDR3 is TGTGCCAGTAGTATCAGAGGCCCACTAGCGGGGGACTACGAGCAGTACTTC. It encodes CASSIRGPLAGDYEQYF.

This clone came up a few times. This rearrangement joins TRBV7-9 to TRBJ1-1; tentatively, D is TRBD1 (6 bases). Trimming removed 4 bases from V and 0 bases from J, with 9 bases in between. Germline-derived CDR1 and CDR2 are SEHNR and FQNEAQ (reference sequence). The CDR3 has 14 residues. CDR3 sequence reads: CASSSQGVNTEAFF. DNA of the CDR3: TGTGCCAGCAGCTCACAGGGAGTGAACACTGAAGCTTTCTTT.

The rearrangement uses TRBV2 and TRBJ2-5, with 7 bases lining up with TRBD1. Looked up from germline, CDR1 is SNHLY and CDR2 is FYNNEI. The CDR3 contains 15 residues. With 7 bases clipped from V and 2 bases from J, the junction kept 10 bases outside the gene matches. In DNA form, the CDR3 reads TGTGCCAGCACGAGTAACAGGGGAAATCAAGAGACCCAGTACTTC. It translates to CASTSNRGNQETQYF.

The CDR3 nucleotides are TGTGCCAGCAGTGAACAGGGACGGGCTAATTCACCCCTCCACTTT. Translation gives CASSEQGRANSPLHF. This chain connects TRBV25-1 to TRBJ1-6, with D perhaps matching TRBD1 (5 bases). The CDR3 extends over 15 amino acids. From germline, CDR1 is MGHDK and CDR2 SYGVNS. The V end was cut by 2 bases, the J end by 6 bases, with 11 bases between.

The chain links TRBV6-5 to TRBJ1-2; no clear D gene. The germline V gene has CDR1 MNHEY and CDR2 SVGAGI. V dropped 6 bases and J dropped 11 bases, with 13 bases sitting between them. The CDR3 length is 11 residues. For the CDR3, the DNA is TGTGCCAGCAGGGACCGTTGGCCTTACACCTTC. Protein sequence: CASRDRWPYTF.

CDR3 sequence: CASSHPPLPGGRIYGYTF. Written as DNA, the CDR3 is TGTGCCAGCAGCCACCCTCCACTGCCTGGGGGCCGTATCTATGGCTACACCTTC. The chain recombines TRBV28 with TRBJ1-2, with D maybe TRBD1 (6 bases). Germline V CDR1 and CDR2: MDHEN, SYDVKM. CDR3 size: 18 residues. With 6 bases removed from V and 4 bases from J, the gap between germline ends came to 27 bases.

The V gene is TRBV19, the J gene TRBJ2-1, with TRBD2 matching over 8 bases. The CDR3 consists of 15 residues. CDR1 and CDR2 from the germline V gene are LNHDA and SQIVND (reference sequence). Trimming took 5 bases from V and 4 from J; bases not matched to a gene: 7. The CDR3 DNA sequence: TGTGCCAGTAGTGACAGCGGGGGTTCGTACAATGAGCAGTTCTTC. Protein product: CASSDSGGSYNEQFF.

This chain uses TRBV5-1 with TRBJ1-5, with D possibly being TRBD1 (5 bases). The CDR3 consists of 15 residues. Trimming removed 0 bases at V and 4 bases at J, with 11 bases between. CDR1 and CDR2 from the germline V gene are SGHRS and YFSETQ. This CDR3 is CASSLEGSGNQPQHF. Written as DNA, the CDR3 is TGCGCCAGCAGCTTGGAAGGTTCAGGGAATCAGCCCCAGCATTTT. The full variable domain, its missing parts supplied by reference TRBV5-1 and TRBJ1-5, is KAGVTQTPRYLIKTRGQQVTLSCSPISGHRSVSWYQQTPGQGLQFLFEYFSETQRNKGNFPGRFSGRQFSNSRSEMNVSTLELGDSALYLCASSLEGSGNQPQHFGDGTRLSIL.

The chain employs TRBV30 and TRBJ1-1; the D gene is possibly TRBD1 (6 bases). The germline V and J ends were trimmed by 1 base and 2 bases, with 8 bases remaining between them. This CDR3 region has 13 residues. Germline V gives CDR1 GTSNPN, CDR2 SVGIG (reference sequence). CDR3 sequence: CAWSGQDNTEAFF. The CDR3 bases are TGTGCCTGGAGTGGACAGGATAACACTGAAGCTTTCTTT.

V usage is TRBV5-1 and J usage is TRBJ1-3, with TRBD1 as a possible D gene (5 bases). Trimming left V 1 base short and J 5 bases short, with 13 bases between. The CDR3 covers 15 residues. Germline V gene sequence: CDR1 SGHRS, CDR2 YFSETQ. In DNA, the CDR3 is TGCGCCAGCAGCTTGACGGGACGGGACCGAAACACCATATATTTT. Its protein is CASSLTGRDRNTIYF.

J is TRBJ1-4 and V is TRBV19; D might be TRBD1 (5 bases). The CDR3 covers 15 residues. Germline V gives CDR1 LNHDA, CDR2 SQIVND (reference sequence). Trimming stripped 2 bases from V and 2 bases from J, with 9 bases between. CDR3 DNA sequence: TGTGCCAGTAGTATATCGCGGGACACTAATGAAAAACTGTTTTTT. Translating it yields CASSISRDTNEKLFF.

V gene TRBV10-3 combines with J gene TRBJ1-6; 8 bases are a match to TRBD1. CDR3 size: 15 residues. Germline-derived CDR1 and CDR2 are ENHRY and SYGVKD. J gave up 6 bases and V 0 bases, and 1 base lay outside the gene matches. The CDR3 spells CAISESTGVNSPLHF. The CDR3 bases are TGTGCCATCAGTGAGTCGACAGGGGTTAATTCACCCCTCCACTTT.